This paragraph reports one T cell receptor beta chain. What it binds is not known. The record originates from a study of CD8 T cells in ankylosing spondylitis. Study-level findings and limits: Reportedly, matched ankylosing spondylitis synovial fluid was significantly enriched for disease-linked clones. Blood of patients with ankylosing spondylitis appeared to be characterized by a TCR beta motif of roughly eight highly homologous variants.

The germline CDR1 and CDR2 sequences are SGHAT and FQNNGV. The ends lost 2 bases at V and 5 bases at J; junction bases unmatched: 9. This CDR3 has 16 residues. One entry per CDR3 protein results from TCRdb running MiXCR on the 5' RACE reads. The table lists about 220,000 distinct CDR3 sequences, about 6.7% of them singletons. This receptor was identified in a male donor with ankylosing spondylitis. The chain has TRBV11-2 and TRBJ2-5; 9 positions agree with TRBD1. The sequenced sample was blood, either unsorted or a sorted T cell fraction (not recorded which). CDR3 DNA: TGTGCCAGCAGCTTACGTTTCACAGGGGGCCGGGAGACCCAGTACTTC. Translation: CASSLRFTGGRETQYF. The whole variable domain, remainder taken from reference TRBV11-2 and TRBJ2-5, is EAGVAQSPRYKIIEKRQSVAFWCNPISGHATLYWYQQILGQGPKLLIQFQNNGVVDDSQLPKDRFSAERLKGVDSTLKIQPAKLEDSAVYLCASSLRFTGGRETQYFGPGTRLLVL.